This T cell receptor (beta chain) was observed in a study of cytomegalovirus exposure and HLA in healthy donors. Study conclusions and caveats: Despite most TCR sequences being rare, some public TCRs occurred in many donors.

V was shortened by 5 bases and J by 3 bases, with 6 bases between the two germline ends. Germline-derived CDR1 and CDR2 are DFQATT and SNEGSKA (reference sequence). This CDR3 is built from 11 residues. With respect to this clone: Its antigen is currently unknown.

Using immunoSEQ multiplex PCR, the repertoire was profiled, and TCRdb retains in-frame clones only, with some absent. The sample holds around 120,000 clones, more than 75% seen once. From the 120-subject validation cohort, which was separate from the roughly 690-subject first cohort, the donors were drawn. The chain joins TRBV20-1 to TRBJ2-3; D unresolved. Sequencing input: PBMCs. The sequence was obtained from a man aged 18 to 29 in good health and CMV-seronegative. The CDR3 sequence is CSAPPTDTQYF. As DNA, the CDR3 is TGCAGTGCTCCCCCTACAGATACGCAGTATTTT.